The clone carrying this TCR beta chain was counted at least ten times. Its matching antigen is unknown. Template material for amplifying TCR beta CDR3 regions consisted of RNA transcripts. First-round RT-PCR of the TCR CDR3 relied on the HTBI primer set. TCRdb re-derived calls from the multiplex PCR reads in MiXCR, one entry per CDR3 protein. The table includes 480,000 or so distinct CDR3 sequences, approximately 15% detected once. Patients aged 18 to 65 had newly diagnosed hyperthyroidism that had lasted under 2 months. This entry belongs to a study of T cells in Graves' hyperthyroidism and ophthalmopathy. Whole-study results and caveats: Blood held most thyroid clonotypes expanded above 0.001 frequency.

This clonotype was obtained from a young woman with Graves' hyperthyroidism. The sequencing input was blood.

The CDR3 loop reads CASSLFPPGQSNQPQHF. In DNA form, the CDR3 reads TGTGCCAGCAGCTTGTTTCCCCCGGGACAGAGCAATCAGCCCCAGCATTTT. The rearrangement links TRBV5-6 to TRBJ1-5; 7 bases are a match to TRBD1. The CDR3 has 17 residues. Per the germline V gene, CDR1 is SGHDT and CDR2 is YYEEEE. V lost 1 base, J lost 1 base, and 8 bases stayed unmatched.